This T cell receptor beta chain was observed in a study of cytomegalovirus exposure and HLA in healthy donors. Primers for the PCR totalled 60 Vbeta and 13 Jbeta. Libraries were prepared by immunoSEQ multiplex PCR; TCRdb keeps only in-frame clonotypes and omits some of them. The profile covers 110,000 or so clones, with around 86% appearing a single time and about 6.9% taken by the ten largest. Comment on this clone: Its antigen is unidentified.

Findings of the study overall: What TCR beta sequences reportedly achieved was accurate prediction of HLA-A and HLA-B alleles in most subjects. There was a cluster of highly shared sequence variants that was likely a sequencing artifact. Later analysis demonstrated an association between a missense DCLRE1C variant and TCR beta V- and J-gene trimming.

V lost 0 bases and J 4 bases, leaving 5 bases between the germline ends. CDR1 is LNHNV and CDR2 is YYDKDF in the germline V gene (reference sequence). The CDR3 is 13 amino acids. The chain combines TRBV15 with TRBJ2-3, with D uncertain. The clonotype was recovered from a man under 40 in good health and CMV-seropositive. Sequenced input: PBMCs. The CDR3 nucleotides read TGTGCCACCAGCAGAGATATGTCAGATACGCAGTATTTT. Protein: CATSRDMSDTQYF.